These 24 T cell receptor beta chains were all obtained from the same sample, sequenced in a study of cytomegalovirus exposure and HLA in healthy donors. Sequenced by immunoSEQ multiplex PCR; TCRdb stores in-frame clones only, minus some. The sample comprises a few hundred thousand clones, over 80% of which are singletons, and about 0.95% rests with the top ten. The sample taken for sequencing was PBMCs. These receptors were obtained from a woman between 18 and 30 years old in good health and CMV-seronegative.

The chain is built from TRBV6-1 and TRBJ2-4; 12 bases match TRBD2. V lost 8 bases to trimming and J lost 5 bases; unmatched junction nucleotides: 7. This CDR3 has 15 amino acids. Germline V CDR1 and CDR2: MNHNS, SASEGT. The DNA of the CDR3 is TGTGCCAGCCGAGGACTAGCGGGAATGCAAAACATTCAGTACTTC. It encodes CASRGLAGMQNIQYF.

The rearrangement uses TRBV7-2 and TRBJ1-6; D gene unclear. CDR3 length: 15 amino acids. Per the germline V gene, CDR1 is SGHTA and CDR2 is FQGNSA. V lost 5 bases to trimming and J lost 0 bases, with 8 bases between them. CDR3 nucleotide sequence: TGTGCCAGCAGCCGAGGGAACTCCTATAATTCACCCCTCCACTTT. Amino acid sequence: CASSRGNSYNSPLHF.

CDR3 sequence: CASSVGGERRETQYF. CDR3 nucleotides: TGTGCCAGCAGCGTGGGCGGGGAACGAAGAGAGACCCAGTACTTC. This rearrangement joins TRBV9 to TRBJ2-5; the D gene is possibly TRBD2 (6 bases). The CDR3 consists of 15 residues. Germline CDR1 SGDLS, CDR2 YYNGEE. V dropped 2 bases and J dropped 4 bases, with 15 bases sitting between them.

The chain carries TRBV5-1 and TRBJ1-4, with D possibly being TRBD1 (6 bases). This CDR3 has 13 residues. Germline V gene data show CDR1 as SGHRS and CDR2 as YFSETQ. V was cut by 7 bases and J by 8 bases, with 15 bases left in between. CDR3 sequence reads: CASRGTPSEKLFF. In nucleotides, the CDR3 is TGCGCCAGCCGAGGGACACCTAGCGAAAAACTGTTTTTT.

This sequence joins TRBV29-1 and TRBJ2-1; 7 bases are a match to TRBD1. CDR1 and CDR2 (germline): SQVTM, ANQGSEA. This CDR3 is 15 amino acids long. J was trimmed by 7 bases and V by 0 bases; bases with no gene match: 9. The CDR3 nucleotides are TGCAGCGTTGAAGATCCTCGCAGGGGGTGGAATGAGCAGTTCTTC. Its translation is CSVEDPRRGWNEQFF.

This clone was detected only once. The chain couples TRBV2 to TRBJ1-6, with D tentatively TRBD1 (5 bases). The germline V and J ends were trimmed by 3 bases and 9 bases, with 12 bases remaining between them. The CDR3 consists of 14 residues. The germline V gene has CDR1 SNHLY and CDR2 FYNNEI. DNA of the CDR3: TGTGCCAGCAGTGATTCAGGGTACGGTTCACCCCTCCACTTT. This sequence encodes CASSDSGYGSPLHF.

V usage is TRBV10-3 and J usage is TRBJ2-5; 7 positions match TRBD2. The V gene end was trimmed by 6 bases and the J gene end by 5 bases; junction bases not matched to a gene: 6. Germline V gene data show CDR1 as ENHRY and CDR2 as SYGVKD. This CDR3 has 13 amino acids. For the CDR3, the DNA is TGTGCCATCAGGGCGGGAGAGGGGGAGACCCAGTACTTC. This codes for CAIRAGEGETQYF.

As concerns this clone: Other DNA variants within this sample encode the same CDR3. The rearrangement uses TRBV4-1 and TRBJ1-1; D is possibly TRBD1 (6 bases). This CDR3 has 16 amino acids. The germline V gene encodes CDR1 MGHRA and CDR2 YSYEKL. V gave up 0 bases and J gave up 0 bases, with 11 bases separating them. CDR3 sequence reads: CASSQDGGAMNTEAFF. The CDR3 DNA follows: TGCGCCAGCAGCCAAGATGGGGGGGCGATGAACACTGAAGCTTTCTTT.

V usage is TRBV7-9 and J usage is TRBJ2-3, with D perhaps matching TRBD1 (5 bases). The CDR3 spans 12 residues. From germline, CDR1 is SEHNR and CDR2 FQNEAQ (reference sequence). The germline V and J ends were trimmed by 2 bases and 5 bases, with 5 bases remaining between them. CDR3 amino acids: CASSLQGDTQYF. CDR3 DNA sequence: TGTGCCAGCAGCTTACAGGGAGATACGCAGTATTTT.

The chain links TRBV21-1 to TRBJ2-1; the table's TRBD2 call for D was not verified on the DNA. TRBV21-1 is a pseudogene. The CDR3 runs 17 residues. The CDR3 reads CASSKGVRAGVGNEQFF. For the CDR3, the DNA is TGTGCCAGCAGCAAAGGGGTGAGAGCGGGAGTTGGTAATGAGCAGTTCTTC.

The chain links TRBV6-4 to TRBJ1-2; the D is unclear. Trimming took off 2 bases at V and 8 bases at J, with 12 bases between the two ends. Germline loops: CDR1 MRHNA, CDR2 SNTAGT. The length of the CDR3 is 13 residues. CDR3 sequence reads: CASSDTGTGGYTF. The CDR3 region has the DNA TGTGCCAGCAGTGACACGGGAACCGGGGGCTACACCTTC.

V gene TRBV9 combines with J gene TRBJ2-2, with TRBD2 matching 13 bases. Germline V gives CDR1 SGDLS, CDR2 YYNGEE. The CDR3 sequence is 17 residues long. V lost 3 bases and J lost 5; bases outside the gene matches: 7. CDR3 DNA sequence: TGTGCCAGCAGCGCGATACTAGCGGGAGGGAGGACCGGGGAGCTGTTTTTT. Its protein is CASSAILAGGRTGELFF.

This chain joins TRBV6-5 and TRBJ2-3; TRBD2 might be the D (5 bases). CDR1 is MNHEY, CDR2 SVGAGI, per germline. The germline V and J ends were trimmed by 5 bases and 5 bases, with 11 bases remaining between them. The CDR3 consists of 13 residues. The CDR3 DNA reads TGTGCCAGCAGTGCAAGGACTGAAGATACGCAGTATTTT. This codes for CASSARTEDTQYF.

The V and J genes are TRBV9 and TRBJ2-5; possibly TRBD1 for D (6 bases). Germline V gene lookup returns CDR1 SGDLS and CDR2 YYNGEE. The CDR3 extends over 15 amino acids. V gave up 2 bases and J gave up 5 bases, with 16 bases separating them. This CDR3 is CASSVSQGTVETQYF. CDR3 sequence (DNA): TGTGCCAGCAGCGTTTCACAGGGAACGGTCGAGACCCAGTACTTC.

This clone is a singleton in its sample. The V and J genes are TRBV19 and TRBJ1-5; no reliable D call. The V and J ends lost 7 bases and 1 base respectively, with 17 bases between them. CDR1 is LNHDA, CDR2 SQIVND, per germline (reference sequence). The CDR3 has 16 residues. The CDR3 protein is CASTRIQSTSNQPQHF. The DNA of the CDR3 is TGTGCCAGTACCCGAATTCAATCCACAAGCAATCAGCCCCAGCATTTT. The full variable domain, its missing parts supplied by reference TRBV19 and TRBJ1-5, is DGGITQSPKYLFRKEGQNVTLSCEQNLNHDAMYWYRQDPGQGLRLIYYSQIVNDFQKGDIAEGYSVSREKKESFPLTVTSAQKNPTAFYLCASTRIQSTSNQPQHFGDGTRLSIL.

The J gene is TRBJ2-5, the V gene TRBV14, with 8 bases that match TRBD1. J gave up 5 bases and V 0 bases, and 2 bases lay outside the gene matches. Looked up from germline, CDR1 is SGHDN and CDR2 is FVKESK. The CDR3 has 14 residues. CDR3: CASSQEYRGETQYF. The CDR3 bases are TGTGCCAGCAGCCAAGAGTACAGGGGGGAGACCCAGTACTTC.

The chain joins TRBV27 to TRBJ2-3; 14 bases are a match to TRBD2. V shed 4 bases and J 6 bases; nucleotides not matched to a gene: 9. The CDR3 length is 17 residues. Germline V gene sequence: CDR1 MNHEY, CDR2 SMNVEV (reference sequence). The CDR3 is CASSSHGTSGRSDTQYF. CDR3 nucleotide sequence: TGTGCCAGCAGTTCACACGGGACTAGCGGGAGATCCGATACGCAGTATTTT.

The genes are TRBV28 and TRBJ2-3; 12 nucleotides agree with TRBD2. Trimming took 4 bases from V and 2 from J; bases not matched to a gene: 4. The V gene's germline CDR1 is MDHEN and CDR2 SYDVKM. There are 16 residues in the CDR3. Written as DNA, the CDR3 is TGTGCCAGCAGTTCCTGGACTAGCGGGGCCACAGATACGCAGTATTTT. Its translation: CASSSWTSGATDTQYF.

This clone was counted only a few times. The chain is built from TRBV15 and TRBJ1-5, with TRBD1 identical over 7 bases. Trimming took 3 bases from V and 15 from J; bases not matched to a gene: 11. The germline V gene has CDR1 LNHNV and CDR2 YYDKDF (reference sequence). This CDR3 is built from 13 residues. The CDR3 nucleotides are TGTGCCACCAGCAGTGAATTTACGGGACAGCGGCATTTT. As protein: CATSSEFTGQRHF.

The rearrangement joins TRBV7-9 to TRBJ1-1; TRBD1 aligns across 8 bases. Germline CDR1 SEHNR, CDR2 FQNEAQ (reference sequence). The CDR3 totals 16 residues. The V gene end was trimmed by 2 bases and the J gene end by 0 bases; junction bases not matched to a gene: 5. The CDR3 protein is CASSLRTGGLNTEAFF. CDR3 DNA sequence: TGTGCCAGCAGCTTACGAACAGGGGGACTGAACACTGAAGCTTTCTTT.

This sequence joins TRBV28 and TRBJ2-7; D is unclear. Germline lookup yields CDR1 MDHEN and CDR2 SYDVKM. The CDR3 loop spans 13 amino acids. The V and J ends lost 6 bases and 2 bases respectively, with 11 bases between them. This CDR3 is CASSRSSPYEQYF. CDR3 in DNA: TGTGCCAGCAGCCGTAGTAGCCCCTACGAGCAGTACTTC.

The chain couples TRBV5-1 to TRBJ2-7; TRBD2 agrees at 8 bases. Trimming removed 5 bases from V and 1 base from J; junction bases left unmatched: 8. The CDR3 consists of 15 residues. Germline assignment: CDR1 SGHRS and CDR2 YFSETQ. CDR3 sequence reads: CASSMREEQSYEQYF. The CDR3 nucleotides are TGCGCCAGCAGTATGCGGGAGGAACAGTCCTACGAGCAGTACTTC.

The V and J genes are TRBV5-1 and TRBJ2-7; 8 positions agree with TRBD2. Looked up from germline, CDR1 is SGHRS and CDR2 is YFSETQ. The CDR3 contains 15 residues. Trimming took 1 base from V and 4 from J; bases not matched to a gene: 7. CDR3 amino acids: CASSLPAGVGYEQYF. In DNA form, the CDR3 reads TGCGCCAGCAGCTTGCCAGCGGGAGTCGGGTACGAGCAGTACTTC.

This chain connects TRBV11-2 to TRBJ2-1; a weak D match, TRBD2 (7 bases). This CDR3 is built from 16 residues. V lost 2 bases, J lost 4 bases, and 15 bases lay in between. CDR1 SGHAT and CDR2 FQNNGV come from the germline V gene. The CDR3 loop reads CASSLRGAGAYNEQFF. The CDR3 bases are TGTGCCAGCAGCTTACGGGGGGCGGGAGCTTACAATGAGCAGTTCTTC.